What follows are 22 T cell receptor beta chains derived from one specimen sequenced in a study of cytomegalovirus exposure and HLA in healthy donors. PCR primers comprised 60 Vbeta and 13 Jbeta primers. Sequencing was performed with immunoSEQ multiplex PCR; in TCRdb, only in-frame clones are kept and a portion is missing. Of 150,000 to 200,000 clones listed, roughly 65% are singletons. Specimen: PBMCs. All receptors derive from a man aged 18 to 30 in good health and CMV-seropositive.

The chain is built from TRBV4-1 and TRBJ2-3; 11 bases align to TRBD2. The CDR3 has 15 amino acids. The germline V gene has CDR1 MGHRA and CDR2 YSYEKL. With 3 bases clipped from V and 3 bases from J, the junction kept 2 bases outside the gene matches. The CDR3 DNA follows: TGCGCCAGCAGCCAGGGACTAGCGGTAACAGATACGCAGTATTTT. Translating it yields CASSQGLAVTDTQYF.

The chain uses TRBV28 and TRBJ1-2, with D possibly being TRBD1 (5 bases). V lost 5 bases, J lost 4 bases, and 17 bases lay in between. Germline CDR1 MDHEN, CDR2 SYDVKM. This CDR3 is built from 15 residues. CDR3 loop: CASSAPGLEFYGYTF. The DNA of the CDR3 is TGTGCCAGCAGTGCACCGGGACTCGAATTCTATGGCTACACCTTC.

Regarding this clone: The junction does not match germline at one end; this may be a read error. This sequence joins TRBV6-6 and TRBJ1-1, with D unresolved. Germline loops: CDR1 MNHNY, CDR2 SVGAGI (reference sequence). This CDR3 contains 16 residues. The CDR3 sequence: CAGSYLVRRGNTEAFF. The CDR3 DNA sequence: TGTGCCGGCAGTTATTTGGTGCGTCGAGGGAACACTGAAGCTTTCTTT.

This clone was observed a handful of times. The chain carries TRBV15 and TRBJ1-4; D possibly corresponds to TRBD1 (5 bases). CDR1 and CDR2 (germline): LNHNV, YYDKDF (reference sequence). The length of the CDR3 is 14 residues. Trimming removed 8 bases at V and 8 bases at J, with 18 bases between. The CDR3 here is CATSKGRAAEKLFF. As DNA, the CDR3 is TGTGCCACCTCGAAGGGCAGGGCGGCGGAAAAACTGTTTTTT.

This CDR3 reads CASSLGRGQGAYF. CDR3 nucleotides: TGTGCCAGCAGCTTGGGGAGGGGGCAGGGAGCGTATTTT. The J gene is TRBJ2-3, the V gene TRBV5-6; D is possibly TRBD1 (7 bases). Deletions cut 0 bases from V and 14 bases from J, with 16 bases between. Germline V gene lookup returns CDR1 SGHDT and CDR2 YYEEEE. The CDR3 runs 13 residues.

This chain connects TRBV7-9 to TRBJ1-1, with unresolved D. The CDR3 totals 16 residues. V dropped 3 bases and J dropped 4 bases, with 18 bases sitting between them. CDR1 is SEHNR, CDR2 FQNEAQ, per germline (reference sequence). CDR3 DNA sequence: TGTGCCAGCAGCTTTAATGGTCGGGGTTCGGGCACTGAAGCTTTCTTT. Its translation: CASSFNGRGSGTEAFF.

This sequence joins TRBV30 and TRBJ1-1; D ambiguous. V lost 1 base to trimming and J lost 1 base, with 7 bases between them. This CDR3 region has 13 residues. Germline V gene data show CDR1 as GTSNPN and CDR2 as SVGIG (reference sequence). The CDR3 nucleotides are TGTGCCTGGAGTGGACAACAGAACACTGAAGCTTTCTTT. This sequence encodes CAWSGQQNTEAFF. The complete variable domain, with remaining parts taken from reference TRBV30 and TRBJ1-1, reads SQTIHQWPATLVQPVGSPLSLECTVEGTSNPNLYWYRQAAGRGLQLLFYSVGIGQISSEVPQNLSASRPQDRQFILSSKKLLLSDSGFYLCAWSGQQNTEAFFGQGTRLTVV.

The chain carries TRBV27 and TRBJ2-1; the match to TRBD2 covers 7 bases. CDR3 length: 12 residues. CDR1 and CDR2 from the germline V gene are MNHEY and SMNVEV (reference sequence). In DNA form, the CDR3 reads TGTCGTTGGAGCGGGATTTACAATGAGCAGTTCTTC. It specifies CRWSGIYNEQFF.

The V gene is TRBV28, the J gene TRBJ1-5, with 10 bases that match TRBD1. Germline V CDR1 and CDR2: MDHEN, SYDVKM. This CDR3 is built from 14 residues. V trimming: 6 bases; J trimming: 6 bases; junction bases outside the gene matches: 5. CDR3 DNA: TGTGCCAGCAGGCCCGGGACAGGGGTTCAGCCCCAGCATTTT. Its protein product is CASRPGTGVQPQHF.

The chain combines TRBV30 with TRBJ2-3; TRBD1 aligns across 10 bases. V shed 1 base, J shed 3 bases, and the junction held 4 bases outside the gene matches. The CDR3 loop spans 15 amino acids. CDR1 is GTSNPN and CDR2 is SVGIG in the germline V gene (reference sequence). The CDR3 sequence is CAWSEMGQGTDTQYF. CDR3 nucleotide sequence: TGTGCCTGGAGTGAAATGGGACAGGGGACAGATACGCAGTATTTT.

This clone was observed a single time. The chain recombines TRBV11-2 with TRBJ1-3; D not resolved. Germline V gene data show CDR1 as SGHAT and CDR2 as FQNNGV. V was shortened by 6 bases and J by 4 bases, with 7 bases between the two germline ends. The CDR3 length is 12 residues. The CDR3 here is CASSEGGNTIYF. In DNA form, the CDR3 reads TGTGCCAGCAGTGAGGGCGGAAACACCATATATTTT.

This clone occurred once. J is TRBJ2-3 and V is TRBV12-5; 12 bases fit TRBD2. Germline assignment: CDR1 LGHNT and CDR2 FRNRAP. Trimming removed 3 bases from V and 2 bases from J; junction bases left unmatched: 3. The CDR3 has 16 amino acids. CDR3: CASGLASGRATDTQYF. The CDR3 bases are TGTGCTAGTGGTTTAGCTAGCGGGAGGGCCACAGATACGCAGTATTTT. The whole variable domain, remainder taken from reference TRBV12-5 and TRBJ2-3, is DARVTQTPRHKVTEMGQEVTMRCQPILGHNTVFWYRQTMMQGLELLAYFRNRAPLDDSGMPKDRFSAEMPDATLATLKIQPSEPRDSAVYFCASGLASGRATDTQYFGPGTRLTVL.

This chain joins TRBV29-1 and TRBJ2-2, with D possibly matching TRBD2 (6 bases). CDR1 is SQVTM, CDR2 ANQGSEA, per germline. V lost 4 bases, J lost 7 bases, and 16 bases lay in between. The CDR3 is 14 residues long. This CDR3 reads CSVVGSRPGGELFF. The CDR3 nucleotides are TGCAGCGTTGTCGGGAGTCGCCCCGGCGGGGAGCTGTTTTTT.

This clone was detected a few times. This chain's CDR3 is CASSPPRTRGRDYGYTF. DNA for the CDR3: TGTGCCAGCAGCCCCCCCCGGACAAGAGGGAGGGACTATGGCTACACCTTC. The chain is built from TRBV13 and TRBJ1-2; D may be TRBD1 (5 bases). The CDR3 has 17 amino acids. The germline V and J ends were trimmed by 5 bases and 3 bases, with 22 bases remaining between them. Per germline, CDR1 PRHDT and CDR2 FYEKMQ (reference sequence).

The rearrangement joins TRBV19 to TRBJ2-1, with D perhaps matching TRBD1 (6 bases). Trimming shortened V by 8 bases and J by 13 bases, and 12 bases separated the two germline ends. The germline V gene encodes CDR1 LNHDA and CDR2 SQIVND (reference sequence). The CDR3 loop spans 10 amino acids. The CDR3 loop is CASGTYLQFF. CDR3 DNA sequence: TGTGCCAGTGGGACATACCTACAGTTCTTC. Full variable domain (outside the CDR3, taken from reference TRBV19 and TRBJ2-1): DGGITQSPKYLFRKEGQNVTLSCEQNLNHDAMYWYRQDPGQGLRLIYYSQIVNDFQKGDIAEGYSVSREKKESFPLTVTSAQKNPTAFYLCASGTYLQFFGPGTRLTVL.

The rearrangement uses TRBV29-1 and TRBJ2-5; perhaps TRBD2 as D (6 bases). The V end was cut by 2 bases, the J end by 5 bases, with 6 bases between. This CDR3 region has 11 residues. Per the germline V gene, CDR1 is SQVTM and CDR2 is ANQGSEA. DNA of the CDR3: TGCAGCGTTGAACTAGCGGAGACCCAGTACTTC. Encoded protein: CSVELAETQYF.

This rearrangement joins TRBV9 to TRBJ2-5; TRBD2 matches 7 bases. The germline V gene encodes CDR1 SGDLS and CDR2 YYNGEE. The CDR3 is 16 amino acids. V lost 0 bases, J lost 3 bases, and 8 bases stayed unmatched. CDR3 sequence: CASSVATFGGEETQYF. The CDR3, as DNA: TGTGCCAGCAGCGTAGCAACGTTTGGGGGGGAAGAGACCCAGTACTTC.

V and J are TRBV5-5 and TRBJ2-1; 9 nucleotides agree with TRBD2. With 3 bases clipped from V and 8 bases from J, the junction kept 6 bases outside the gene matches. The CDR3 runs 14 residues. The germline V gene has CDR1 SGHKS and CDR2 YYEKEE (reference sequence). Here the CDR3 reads CASSWGAGGDEQFF. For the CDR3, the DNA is TGTGCCAGCAGCTGGGGAGCGGGAGGCGATGAGCAGTTCTTC.

CDR3 DNA sequence: TGTGCCAGCAGCTTAGTGGGACGGGACTACGAGCAGTACGTC. Its protein product is CASSLVGRDYEQYV. The chain couples TRBV11-3 to TRBJ2-7; D is perhaps TRBD1 or TRBD2 (5 bases each). This CDR3 comprises 14 residues. Germline loops: CDR1 SGHNT, CDR2 YENEEA. V lost 1 base to trimming and J lost 3 bases, with 10 bases between them.

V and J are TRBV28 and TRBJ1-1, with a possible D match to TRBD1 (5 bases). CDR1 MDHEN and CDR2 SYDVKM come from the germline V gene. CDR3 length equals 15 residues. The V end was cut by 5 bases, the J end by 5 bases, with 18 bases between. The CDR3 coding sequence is TGTGCCAGCAGTCCCCCCGGGGGGGGAAGGACTGAAGCTTTCTTT. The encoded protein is CASSPPGGGRTEAFF.

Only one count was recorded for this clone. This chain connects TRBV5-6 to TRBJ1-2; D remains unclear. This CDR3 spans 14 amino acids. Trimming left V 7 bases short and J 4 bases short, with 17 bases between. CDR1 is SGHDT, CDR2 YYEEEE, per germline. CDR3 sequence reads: CASLSDPTGYGYTF. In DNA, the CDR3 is TGTGCCAGCCTCTCCGATCCGACGGGCTATGGCTACACCTTC.

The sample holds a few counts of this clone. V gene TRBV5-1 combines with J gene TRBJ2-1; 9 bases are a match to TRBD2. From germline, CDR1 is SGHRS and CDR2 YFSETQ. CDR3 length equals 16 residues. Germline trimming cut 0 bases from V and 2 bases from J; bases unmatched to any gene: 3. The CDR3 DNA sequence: TGCGCCAGCAGCTTGGTCCCTAGCGGGACCTACAATGAGCAGTTCTTC. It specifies CASSLVPSGTYNEQFF.